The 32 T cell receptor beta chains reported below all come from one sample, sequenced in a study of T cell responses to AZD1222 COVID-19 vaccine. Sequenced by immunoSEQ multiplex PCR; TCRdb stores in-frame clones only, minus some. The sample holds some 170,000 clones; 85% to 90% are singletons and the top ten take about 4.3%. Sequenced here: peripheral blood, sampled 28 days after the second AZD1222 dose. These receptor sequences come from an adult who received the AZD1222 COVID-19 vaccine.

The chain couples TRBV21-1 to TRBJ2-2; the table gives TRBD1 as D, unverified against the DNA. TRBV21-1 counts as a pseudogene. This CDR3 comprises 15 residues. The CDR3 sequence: CAVLSGTSNTGELFF. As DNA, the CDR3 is TGTGCCGTCCTTTCCGGGACATCGAACACCGGGGAGCTGTTTTTT.

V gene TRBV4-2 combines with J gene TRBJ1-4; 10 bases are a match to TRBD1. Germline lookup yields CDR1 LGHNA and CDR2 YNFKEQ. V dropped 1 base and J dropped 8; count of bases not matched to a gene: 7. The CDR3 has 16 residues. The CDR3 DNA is TGTGCCAGCAGCCAAGCTCTGGACAGGGGGAAGGAAAAACTGTTTTTT. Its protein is CASSQALDRGKEKLFF.

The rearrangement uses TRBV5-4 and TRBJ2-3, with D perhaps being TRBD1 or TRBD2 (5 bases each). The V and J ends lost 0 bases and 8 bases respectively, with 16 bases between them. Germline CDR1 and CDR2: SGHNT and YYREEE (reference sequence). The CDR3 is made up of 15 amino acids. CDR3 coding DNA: TGTGCCAGCAGCTTGGCCACCGGGGCCCGGGGTACGCAGTATTTT. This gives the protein CASSLATGARGTQYF.

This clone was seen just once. CDR3 coding DNA: TGTGCCAGCAGCCTAAGGACAGGGGCTGGCACTGAAGCTTTCTTT. Encoded protein: CASSLRTGAGTEAFF. The chain has TRBV7-2 and TRBJ1-1; 9 bases align to TRBD1. Looked up from germline, CDR1 is SGHTA and CDR2 is FQGNSA. Germline trimming cut 5 bases from V and 4 bases from J; bases unmatched to any gene: 8. CDR3 length: 15 residues.

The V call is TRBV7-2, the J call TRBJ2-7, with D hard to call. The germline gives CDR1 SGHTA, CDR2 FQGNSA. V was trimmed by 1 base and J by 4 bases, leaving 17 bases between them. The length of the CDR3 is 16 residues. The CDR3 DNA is TGTGCCAGCAGCTTAGATTCGTTGAGCTGGGGATACGAGCAGTACTTC. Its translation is CASSLDSLSWGYEQYF.

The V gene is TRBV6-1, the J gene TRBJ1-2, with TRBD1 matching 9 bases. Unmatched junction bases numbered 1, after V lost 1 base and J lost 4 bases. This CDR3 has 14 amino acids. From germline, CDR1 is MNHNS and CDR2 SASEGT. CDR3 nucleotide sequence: TGTGCCAGCAGTGAAGGACAGGGGGGCTATGGCTACACCTTC. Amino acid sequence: CASSEGQGGYGYTF.

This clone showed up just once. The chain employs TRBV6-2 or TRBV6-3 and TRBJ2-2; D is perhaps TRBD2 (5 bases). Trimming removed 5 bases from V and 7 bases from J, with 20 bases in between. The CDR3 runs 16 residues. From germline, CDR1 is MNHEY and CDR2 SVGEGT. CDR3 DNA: TGTGCCAGCAGTCCCCCTGACTATGGGGAAGTCGGGGAGCTGTTTTTT. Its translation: CASSPPDYGEVGELFF.

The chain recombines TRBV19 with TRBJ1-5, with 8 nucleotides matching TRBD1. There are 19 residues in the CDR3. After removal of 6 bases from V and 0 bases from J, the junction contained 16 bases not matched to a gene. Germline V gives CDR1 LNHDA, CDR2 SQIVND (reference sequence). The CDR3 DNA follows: TGTGCCAGTAGCCGCTATGGACAGGGTGGAGATTATAGCAATCAGCCCCAGCATTTT. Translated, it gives CASSRYGQGGDYSNQPQHF.

The CDR3 sequence: CASSLSRVVDEQYF. For the CDR3, the DNA is TGTGCCAGCAGCTTATCCAGGGTCGTCGACGAGCAGTACTTC. The V and J genes are TRBV11-2 and TRBJ2-7, with D perhaps matching TRBD1 (5 bases). This CDR3 is 14 amino acids long. Trimming cost V 2 bases and J 5 bases, with 13 bases left between them. Germline V lookup: CDR1 SGHAT, CDR2 FQNNGV.

This CDR3 is CASSLDRDYGYTF. CDR3 in DNA: TGTGCCAGTAGCCTTGACAGGGACTATGGCTACACCTTC. The V call is TRBV19, the J call TRBJ1-2; TRBD1 matches at 7 bases. V trimming: 6 bases; J trimming: 3 bases; junction bases outside the gene matches: 4. Per germline, CDR1 LNHDA and CDR2 SQIVND (reference sequence). The CDR3 spans 13 residues.

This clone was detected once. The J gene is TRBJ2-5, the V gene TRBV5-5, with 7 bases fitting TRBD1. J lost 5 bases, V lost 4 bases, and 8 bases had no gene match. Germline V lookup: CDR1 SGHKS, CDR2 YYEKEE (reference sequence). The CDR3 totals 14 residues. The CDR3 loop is CASSPMTGLETQYF. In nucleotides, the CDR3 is TGTGCCAGCAGCCCGATGACAGGGCTCGAGACCCAGTACTTC. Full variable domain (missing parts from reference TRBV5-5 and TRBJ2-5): DAGVTQSPTHLIKTRGQQVTLRCSPISGHKSVSWYQQVLGQGPQFIFQYYEKEERGRGNFPDRFSARQFPNYSSELNVNALLLGDSALYLCASSPMTGLETQYFGPGTRLLVL.

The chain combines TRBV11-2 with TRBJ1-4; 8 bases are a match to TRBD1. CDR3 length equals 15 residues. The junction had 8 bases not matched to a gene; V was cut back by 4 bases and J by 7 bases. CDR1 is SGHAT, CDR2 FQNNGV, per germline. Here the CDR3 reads CASSWNPGGVEKLFF. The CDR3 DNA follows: TGTGCCAGCAGCTGGAACCCAGGGGGCGTTGAAAAACTGTTTTTT.

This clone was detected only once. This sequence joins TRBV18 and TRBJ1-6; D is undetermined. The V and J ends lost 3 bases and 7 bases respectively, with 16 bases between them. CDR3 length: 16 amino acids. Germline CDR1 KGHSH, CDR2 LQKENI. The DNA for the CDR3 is TGTGCCAGCTCACCCGGCCTCAACGGCGGGAATTCACCCCTCCACTTT. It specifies CASSPGLNGGNSPLHF.

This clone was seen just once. This CDR3 is CASTSSGASVSYGYTF. CDR3 DNA sequence: TGTGCCAGCACATCATCCGGGGCCTCTGTTAGTTATGGCTACACCTTC. The rearrangement links TRBV27 to TRBJ1-2; D perhaps matches TRBD1 (5 bases). Between the trimmed V and J ends, which lost 7 bases and 5 bases, there was a span of 23 bases. Germline CDR1 is MNHEY and CDR2 is SMNVEV (reference sequence). CDR3 length: 16 residues.

The CDR3: CASSQEYLGAYGELFF. The CDR3 nucleotides read TGCGCCAGCAGCCAAGAATACCTTGGAGCCTACGGGGAGCTGTTTTTT. The rearrangement uses TRBV4-1 and TRBJ2-2; no definite D call. Germline values: CDR1 MGHRA, CDR2 YSYEKL. The CDR3 has 16 residues. Trimming removed 0 bases at V and 7 bases at J, with 15 bases between.

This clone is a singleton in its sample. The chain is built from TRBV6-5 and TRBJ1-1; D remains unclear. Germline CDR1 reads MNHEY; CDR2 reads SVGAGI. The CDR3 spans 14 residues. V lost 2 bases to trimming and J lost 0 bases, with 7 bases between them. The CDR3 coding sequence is TGTGCCAGCAGTTACGGCCGCATGAACACTGAAGCTTTCTTT. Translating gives CASSYGRMNTEAFF.

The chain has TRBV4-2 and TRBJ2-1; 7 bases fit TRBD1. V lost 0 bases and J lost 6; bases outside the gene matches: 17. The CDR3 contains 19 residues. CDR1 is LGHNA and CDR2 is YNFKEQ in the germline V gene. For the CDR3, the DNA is TGTGCCAGCAGCCAAGACTCGACAGGGACGGTTCAGCGATCCAATGAGCAGTTCTTC. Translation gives CASSQDSTGTVQRSNEQFF.

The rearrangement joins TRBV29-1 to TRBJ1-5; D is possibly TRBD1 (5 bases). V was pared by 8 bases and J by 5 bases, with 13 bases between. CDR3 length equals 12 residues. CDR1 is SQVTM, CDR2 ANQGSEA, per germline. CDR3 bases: TGCAGCCCGTGGGGGGGGGATCAGCCCCAGCATTTT. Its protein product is CSPWGGDQPQHF.

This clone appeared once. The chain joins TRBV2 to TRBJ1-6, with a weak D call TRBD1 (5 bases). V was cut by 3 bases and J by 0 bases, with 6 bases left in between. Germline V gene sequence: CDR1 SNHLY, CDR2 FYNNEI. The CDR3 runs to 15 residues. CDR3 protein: CASSDRDSYNSPLHF. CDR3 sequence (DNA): TGTGCCAGCAGTGACAGGGACTCCTATAATTCACCCCTCCACTTT.

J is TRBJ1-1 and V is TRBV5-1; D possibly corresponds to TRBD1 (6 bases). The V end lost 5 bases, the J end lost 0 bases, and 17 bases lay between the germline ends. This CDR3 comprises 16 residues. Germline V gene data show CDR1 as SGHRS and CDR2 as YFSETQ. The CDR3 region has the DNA TGCGCCAGCAGTTTTTCACAGGGAAGGATGAACACTGAAGCTTTCTTT. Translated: CASSFSQGRMNTEAFF.

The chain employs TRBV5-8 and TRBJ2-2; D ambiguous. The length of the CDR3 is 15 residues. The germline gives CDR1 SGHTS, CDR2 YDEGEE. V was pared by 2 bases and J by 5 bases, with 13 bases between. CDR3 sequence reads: CASSFPGLLTGELFF. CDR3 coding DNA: TGTGCCAGCAGCTTTCCAGGTCTCTTGACCGGGGAGCTGTTTTTT.

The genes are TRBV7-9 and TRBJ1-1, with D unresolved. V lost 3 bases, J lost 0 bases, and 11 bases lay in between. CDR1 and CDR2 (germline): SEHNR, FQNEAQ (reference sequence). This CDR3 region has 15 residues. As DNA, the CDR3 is TGTGCCAGCAGCTTCCCTCGAGGAGTGAACACTGAAGCTTTCTTT. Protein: CASSFPRGVNTEAFF.

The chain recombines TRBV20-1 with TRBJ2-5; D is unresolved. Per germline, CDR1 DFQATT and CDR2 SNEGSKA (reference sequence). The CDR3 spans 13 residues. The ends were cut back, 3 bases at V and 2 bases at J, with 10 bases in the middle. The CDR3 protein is CSASSQEQETQYF. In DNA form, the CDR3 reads TGCAGTGCTAGTTCCCAGGAGCAAGAGACCCAGTACTTC.

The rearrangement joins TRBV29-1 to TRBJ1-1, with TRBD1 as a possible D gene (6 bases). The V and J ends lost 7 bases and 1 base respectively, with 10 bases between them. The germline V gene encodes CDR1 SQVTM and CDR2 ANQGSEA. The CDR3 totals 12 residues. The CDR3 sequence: CSAGQQNTEAFF. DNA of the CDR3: TGCAGCGCCGGACAGCAGAACACTGAAGCTTTCTTT. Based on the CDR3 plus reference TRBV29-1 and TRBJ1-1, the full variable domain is SAVISQKPSRDICQRGTSLTIQCQVDSQVTMMFWYRQQPGQSLTLIATANQGSEATYESGFVIDKFPISRPNLTFSTLTVSNMSPEDSSIYLCSAGQQNTEAFFGQGTRLTVV.

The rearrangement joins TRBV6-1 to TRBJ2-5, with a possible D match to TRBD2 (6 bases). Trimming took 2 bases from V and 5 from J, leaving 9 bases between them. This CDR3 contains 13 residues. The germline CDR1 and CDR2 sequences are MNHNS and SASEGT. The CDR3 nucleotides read TGTGCCAGCAGTGAAAGCCGGGGGGAGACCCAGTACTTC. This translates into CASSESRGETQYF.

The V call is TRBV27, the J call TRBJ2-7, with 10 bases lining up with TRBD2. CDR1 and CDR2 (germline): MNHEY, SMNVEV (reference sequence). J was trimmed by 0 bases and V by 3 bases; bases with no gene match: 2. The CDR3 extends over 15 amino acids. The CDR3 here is CASSFSSGGSYEQYF. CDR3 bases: TGTGCCAGCAGTTTTTCTAGCGGGGGCTCCTACGAGCAGTACTTC.

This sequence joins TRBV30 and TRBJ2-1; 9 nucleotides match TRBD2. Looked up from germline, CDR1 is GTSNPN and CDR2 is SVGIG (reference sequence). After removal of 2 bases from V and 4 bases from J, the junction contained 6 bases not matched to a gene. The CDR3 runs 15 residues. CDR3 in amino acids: CAWSPVAGAYNEQFF. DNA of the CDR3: TGTGCCTGGAGTCCAGTAGCGGGGGCATACAATGAGCAGTTCTTC.

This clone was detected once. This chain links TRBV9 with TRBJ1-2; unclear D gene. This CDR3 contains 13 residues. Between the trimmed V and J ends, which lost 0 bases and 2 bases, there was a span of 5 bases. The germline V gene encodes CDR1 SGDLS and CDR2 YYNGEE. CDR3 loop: CASSVAENYGYTF. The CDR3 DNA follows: TGTGCCAGCAGCGTAGCTGAAAACTATGGCTACACCTTC. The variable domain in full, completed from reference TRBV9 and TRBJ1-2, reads DSGVTQTPKHLITATGQRVTLRCSPRSGDLSVYWYQQSLDQGLQFLIQYYNGEERAKGNILERFSAQQFPDLHSELNLSSLELGDSALYFCASSVAENYGYTFGSGTRLTVV.

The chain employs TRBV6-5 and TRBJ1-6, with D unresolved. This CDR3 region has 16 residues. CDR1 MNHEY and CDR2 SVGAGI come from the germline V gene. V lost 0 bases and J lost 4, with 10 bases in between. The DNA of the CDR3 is TGTGCCAGCAGTTACTCGCAGCTCGGTTATAATTCACCCCTCCACTTT. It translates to CASSYSQLGYNSPLHF.

The CDR3 loop is CAWTPRAAKNIQYF. The CDR3 region has the DNA TGTGCCTGGACCCCTAGAGCGGCCAAAAACATTCAGTACTTC. J is TRBJ2-4 and V is TRBV30; D uncertain. CDR3 length equals 14 residues. Germline V lookup: CDR1 GTSNPN, CDR2 SVGIG (reference sequence). Trimming left V 4 bases short and J 1 base short, with 11 bases between.

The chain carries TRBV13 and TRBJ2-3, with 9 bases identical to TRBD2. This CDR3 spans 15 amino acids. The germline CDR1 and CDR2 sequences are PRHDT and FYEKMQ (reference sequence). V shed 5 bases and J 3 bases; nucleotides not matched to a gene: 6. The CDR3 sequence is CASSQRLAGTDTQYF. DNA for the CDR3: TGTGCCAGCAGCCAGCGTCTAGCGGGGACAGATACGCAGTATTTT.

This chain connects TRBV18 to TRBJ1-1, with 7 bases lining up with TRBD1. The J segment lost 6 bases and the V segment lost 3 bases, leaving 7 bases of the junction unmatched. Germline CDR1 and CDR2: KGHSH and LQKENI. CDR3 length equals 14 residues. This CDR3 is CASSPAGGRSEAFF. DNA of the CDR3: TGTGCCAGCTCACCTGCAGGGGGAAGGTCTGAAGCTTTCTTT.